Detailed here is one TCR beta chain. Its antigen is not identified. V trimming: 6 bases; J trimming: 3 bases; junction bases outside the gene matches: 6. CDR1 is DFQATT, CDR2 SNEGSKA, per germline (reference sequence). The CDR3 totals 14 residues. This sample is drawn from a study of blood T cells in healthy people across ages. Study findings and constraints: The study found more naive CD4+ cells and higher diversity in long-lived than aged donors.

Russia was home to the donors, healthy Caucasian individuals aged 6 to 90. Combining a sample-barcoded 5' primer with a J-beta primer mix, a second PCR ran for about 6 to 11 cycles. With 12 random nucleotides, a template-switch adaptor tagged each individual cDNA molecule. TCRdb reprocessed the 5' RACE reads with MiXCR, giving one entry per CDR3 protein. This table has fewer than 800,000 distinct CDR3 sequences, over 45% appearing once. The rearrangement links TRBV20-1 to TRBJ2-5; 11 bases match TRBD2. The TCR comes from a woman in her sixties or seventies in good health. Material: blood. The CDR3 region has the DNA TGCAGTGCCTCCGGGGGACTAGCGGAAGAGACCCAGTACTTC. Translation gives CSASGGLAEETQYF.